These T cell receptor beta chains were read from a single sample in a study of blood T cell repertoires in COVID-19. Data came from immunoSEQ multiplex PCR; TCRdb stores just in-frame clones and leaves some out. The sample holds over 100,000 clones, 84% seen once. The sample was PBMCs or T cells enriched from blood (not recorded which). Every receptor here comes from a woman aged 25 to 39 who had recovered from COVID-19. CDR3s include the opening cysteine and the closing phenylalanine or tryptophan. D genes are given only for firm matches. The size of a clone is reported for some rows only, either as once, few or many, or as a class for expanded clones.

D: -; J: TRBJ2-6; V: TRBV5-1; size: -; CDR3: CASSPAGFGANVLTF; DNA: TGCGCCAGCAGCCCGGCAGGGTTTGGGGCCAACGTCCTGACTTTC
D: -; J: TRBJ1-1; V: TRBV13; size: -; CDR3: CASSLVSGGHMNTEAFF; DNA: TGTGCCAGCAGCTTAGTGTCCGGGGGGCATATGAACACTGAAGCTTTCTTT
D: -; J: TRBJ2-2; V: TRBV28; size: -; CDR3: CASSLRVPGELFF; DNA: TGTGCCAGCAGTCTCAGGGTTCCCGGGGAGCTGTTTTTT
D: TRBD2; J: TRBJ2-7; V: TRBV5-6; size: -; CDR3: CASSSKPWLAGGKPYEQYF; DNA: TGTGCCAGCAGCTCAAAACCGTGGCTAGCGGGGGGGAAACCCTACGAGCAGTACTTC
D: -; J: TRBJ2-1; V: TRBV4-2; size: -; CDR3: CASSQEGAPNEQFF; DNA: TGTGCCAGCAGCCAAGAAGGGGCACCCAATGAGCAGTTCTTC
D: -; J: TRBJ2-7; V: TRBV5-4; size: -; CDR3: CASSFNAYEQYF; DNA: TGTGCCAGCAGCTTTAATGCGTACGAGCAGTACTTC
D: -; J: TRBJ1-5; V: TRBV19; size: once; CDR3: CASSQSGAQNSNQPQHF; DNA: TGTGCCAGTAGCCAGAGCGGGGCACAAAATAGCAATCAGCCCCAGCATTTT
D: -; J: TRBJ1-2; V: TRBV28; size: -; CDR3: CASSLRGSGGADGYTF; DNA: TGTGCCAGCAGTTTAAGAGGGTCGGGGGGCGCCGATGGCTACACCTTC
D: -; J: TRBJ2-1; V: TRBV9; size: -; CDR3: CASSVEAWVGGLYNEQFF; DNA: TGTGCCAGCAGCGTAGAAGCGTGGGTGGGAGGCCTCTACAATGAGCAGTTCTTC
D: TRBD2; J: TRBJ2-1; V: TRBV19; size: -; CDR3: CASKVERGYNEQFF; DNA: TGTGCCAGTAAGGTTGAGCGGGGGTACAATGAGCAGTTCTTC
D: TRBD2; J: TRBJ2-3; V: TRBV7-2; size: -; CDR3: CASSLSGTGGADTQYF; DNA: TGTGCCAGCAGCTTGTCCGGGACGGGAGGCGCAGATACGCAGTATTTT
D: -; J: TRBJ2-3; V: TRBV28; size: -; CDR3: CASSSPSSGADTQYF; DNA: TGTGCCAGCAGTTCACCGTCCTCGGGTGCAGATACGCAGTATTTT
D: -; J: TRBJ1-1; V: TRBV12-1; size: few; CDR3: CASSFHRPMNTEAFF; DNA: TGTGCCAGCAGCTTCCACAGGCCGATGAACACTGAAGCTTTCTTT
D: TRBD1; J: TRBJ1-1; V: TRBV28; size: -; CDR3: CASRGQVGKQNTEAFF; DNA: TGTGCCAGCAGAGGACAGGTGGGGAAGCAGAACACTGAAGCTTTCTTT
D: TRBD1; J: TRBJ2-6; V: TRBV28; size: -; CDR3: CASSSGTGGISGANVLTF; DNA: TGTGCCAGCAGTTCCGGGACAGGGGGCATATCTGGGGCCAACGTCCTGACTTTC
D: -; J: TRBJ1-1; V: TRBV7-9; size: -; CDR3: CASSLGLTNTEAFF; DNA: TGTGCCAGCAGCTTAGGACTTACGAACACTGAAGCTTTCTTT
D: -; J: TRBJ1-3; V: TRBV4-3; size: -; CDR3: CASSQGLRFSGNTIYF; DNA: TGCGCCAGCAGCCAAGGGCTCAGATTCTCTGGAAACACCATATATTTT
D: -; J: TRBJ2-1; V: TRBV7-2; size: -; CDR3: CASSPDKLRGNEQFF; DNA: TGTGCCAGCAGCCCCGACAAGCTACGGGGGAATGAGCAGTTCTTC